The TCR beta chain under discussion was sequenced for a study of shared clonotypes between healthy human individuals (TCRdb year 2020). A note on the overall study: A few men and a couple of women, aged 18 to 49 years, made up the cohort. For each donor, three plates each were used for CD4 naive and CD4 memory, two plates were used for CD8 naive, and one plate was used for CD8 memory. To estimate repertoire size and how much clonotype sharing occurs between individuals, the study deeply sequenced the blood TCR repertoires of about 5 healthy adults. Different laboratories and diverse techniques were used to prepare libraries and sequence TCR repertoires, to increase sequencing depth and limit assay-specific biases. Between about 0.8 and 8.9 billion PBMCs per donor were obtained by leukapheresis.

The donors were healthy, HIV-negative adults with no recently reported acute infections or vaccinations. All donors were Caucasian adults living in Nashville, Tennessee, USA. CD4+ T cells were enriched through magnetic negative selection, after which naive cells were positively selected on CD45RA and the remaining negative fraction served as the memory subset. After blood collection by leukapheresis, PBMCs were isolated using Ficoll-Histopaque density gradient centrifugation and then cryopreserved in the vapor phase of liquid nitrogen. Analytical flow cytometry was used to check the purity and quantity of every magnetically sorted T cell population. Each sorted fraction had its genomic DNA isolated and then quantified by UV absorbance on a Nanodrop 2000c. The junction carries 19 bases between V and J, which are trimmed by 3 bases and 7 bases respectively. Taken from cysteine to phenylalanine, the CDR3 has 16 residues. Solely the CDR3 DNA is kept, with 48 bases framed from the first base. For CDR1 and CDR2, the germline V gene lists SGHRS and YFSETQ.

Using the deep immunoSEQ assay, TCR CDR3 regions were amplified from genomic DNA by multiplex PCR. Extracted genomic DNA from each cell subset was distributed evenly across all wells of several immunoSEQ 96-well plates, and each plate was treated as a replicate. For sorted subsets, each replicate PCR was loaded with 200 to 250 ng genomic DNA, equivalent to some 27,000 T cell genomes. Purified libraries were measured with a Qubit 3.0 fluorometer, size-checked on a Bioanalyzer 2100, and measured again with the KAPA Library Quantification kit. Every immunoSEQ 96-well plate was sequenced on a dedicated single-read 150-cycle Illumina NextSeq 550 flow cell. The original pipeline was this. Because the immunoSEQ output held only junctional sequences and lacked quality scores, the filtering could not match the filtering applied to full-length reads. To assign V/J genes and CDR3, sequences were annotated using PyIR, a Python wrapper for IgBLAST v1.9, with IMGT germline references. Any read was removed if the V/J assignment was weak (E-value above 1e-6), the CDR3 was missing, or the read contained stop codons, out-of-frame junctions, or ambiguous translated residues. V3J clonotypes were defined as sequences sharing an identical inferred V gene, J gene, and CDR3 amino acid sequence. The percentage overlap between two repertoires was calculated by dividing the number of shared unique clonotypes by the size of the smaller repertoire. Richness of each repertoire was evaluated using RTK rarefaction, the Chao1 estimator, and Recon v2.1 estimates of unobserved clonotypes. For all TCRbeta clonotypes obtained by the gDNA method from four donors, generation probabilities were computed with OLGA. Not all clones reach the TCRdb copy of this immuneACCESS table, which keeps in-frame sequences only. Checked studies attribute under half of the gap to unresolved V genes and leave the rest unexplained. V, J and clone size reflect that table, while D and trimming were determined from the DNA. In all, the sample holds around 550,000 clones, and approximately 95% of those were seen once. The biggest ten clones account for about 0.064% of the sample.

On the study overall, not on this receptor specifically: Naive subsets generally had larger estimated clonotype richness than memory subsets did. Compared with non-shared clonotypes, clonotypes shared by all four sorted-subset donors had higher generation probabilities. Approximately 5% of naive CD4, 3% to 3.5% of naive CD8, approximately 2% of memory CD4, and 0.35% to 0.5% of memory CD8 clonotypes were shared across four donors. Even with the large sequencing depth, rarefaction of the sorted-subset datasets indicated that sequencing was incomplete. Pairwise subsampling led to the expectation that sequencing depth would affect the degree of clonotype sharing among donors. The genetic and exposure-history diversity represented was limited by the small number of donors. Sampling was restricted to blood, and TCR repertoires in tissues likely differ from the TCR repertoires found in blood.

On this clone: What this receptor recognizes is not known. It has no much larger one-base neighbor in the sample; base qualities were not kept.

The chain uses TRBV5-1 and TRBJ1-4; the D gene assignment is ambiguous. The specimen was naive CD4+ T cells sorted from blood. The sample's cell subset or site label, in plain terms: CD45RA+ positively selected. The source is a young woman in good health. The DNA sequence is TGCGCCAGCAGCTCCTCGGCAGGTTCTACTCCTGAAAAACTGTTTTTT. Translation gives CASSSSAGSTPEKLFF.